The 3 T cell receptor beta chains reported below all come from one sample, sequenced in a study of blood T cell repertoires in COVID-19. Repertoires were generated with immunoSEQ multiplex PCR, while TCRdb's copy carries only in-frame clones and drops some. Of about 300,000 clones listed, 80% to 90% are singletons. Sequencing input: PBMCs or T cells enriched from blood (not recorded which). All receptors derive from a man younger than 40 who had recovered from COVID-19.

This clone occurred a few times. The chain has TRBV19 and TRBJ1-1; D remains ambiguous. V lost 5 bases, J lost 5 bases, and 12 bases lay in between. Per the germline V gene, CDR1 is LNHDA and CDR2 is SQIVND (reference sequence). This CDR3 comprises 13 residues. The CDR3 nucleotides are TGTGCCAGTAGTTTGGGGAGGGTGACTGAAGCTTTCTTT. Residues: CASSLGRVTEAFF.

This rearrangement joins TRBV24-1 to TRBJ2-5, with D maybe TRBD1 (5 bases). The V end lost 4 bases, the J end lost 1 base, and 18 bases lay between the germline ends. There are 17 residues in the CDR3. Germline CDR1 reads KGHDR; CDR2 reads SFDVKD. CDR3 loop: CATSDANPRQSQETQYF. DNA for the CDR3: TGTGCCACCAGTGACGCCAACCCGCGACAGTCCCAAGAGACCCAGTACTTC.

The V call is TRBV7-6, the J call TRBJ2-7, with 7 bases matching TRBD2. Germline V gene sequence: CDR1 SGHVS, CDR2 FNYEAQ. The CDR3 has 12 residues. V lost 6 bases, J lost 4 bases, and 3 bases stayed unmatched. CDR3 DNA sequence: TGTGCCAGCAGTTGGGGGGGGTACGAGCAGTACTTC. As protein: CASSWGGYEQYF.